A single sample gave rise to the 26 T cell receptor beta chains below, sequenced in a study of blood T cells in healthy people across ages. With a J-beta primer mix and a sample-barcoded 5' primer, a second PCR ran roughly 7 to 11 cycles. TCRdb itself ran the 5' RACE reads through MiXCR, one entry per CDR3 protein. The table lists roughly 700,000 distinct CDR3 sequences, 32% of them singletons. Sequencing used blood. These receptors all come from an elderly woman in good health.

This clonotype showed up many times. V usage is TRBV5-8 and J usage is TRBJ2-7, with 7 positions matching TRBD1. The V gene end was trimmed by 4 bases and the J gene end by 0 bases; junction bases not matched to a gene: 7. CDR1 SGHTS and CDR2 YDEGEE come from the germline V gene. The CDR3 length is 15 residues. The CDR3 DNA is TGTGCCAGCAGCCGAGGGACAGATCCCTCCTACGAGCAGTACTTC. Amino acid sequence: CASSRGTDPSYEQYF. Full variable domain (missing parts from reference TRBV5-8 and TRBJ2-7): EAGVTQSPTHLIKTRGQQATLRCSPISGHTSVYWYQQALGLGLQFLLWYDEGEERNRGNFPPRFSGRQFPNYSSELNVNALELEDSALYLCASSRGTDPSYEQYFGPGTRLTVT.

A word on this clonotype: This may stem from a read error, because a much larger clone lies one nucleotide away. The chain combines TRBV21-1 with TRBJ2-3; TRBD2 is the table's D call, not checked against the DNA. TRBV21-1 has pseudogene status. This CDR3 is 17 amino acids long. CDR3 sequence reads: CASNNERAGPNTDTQYF. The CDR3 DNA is TGTGCCAGCAACAACGAGCGAGCAGGGCCGAATACAGATACGCAGTATTTT.

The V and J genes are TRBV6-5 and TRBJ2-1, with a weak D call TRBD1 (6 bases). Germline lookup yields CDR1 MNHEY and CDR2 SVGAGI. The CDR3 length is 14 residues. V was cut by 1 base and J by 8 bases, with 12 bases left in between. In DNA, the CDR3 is TGTGCCAGCAGTTACTTCAACAGGGTCCATGAGCAGTTCTTC. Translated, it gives CASSYFNRVHEQFF.

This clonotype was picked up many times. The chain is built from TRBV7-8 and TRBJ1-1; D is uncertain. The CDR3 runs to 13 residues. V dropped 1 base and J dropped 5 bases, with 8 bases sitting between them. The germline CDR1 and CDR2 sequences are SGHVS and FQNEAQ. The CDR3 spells CASSLESGTEAFF. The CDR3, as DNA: TGTGCCAGCAGCTTAGAATCCGGTACTGAAGCTTTCTTT.

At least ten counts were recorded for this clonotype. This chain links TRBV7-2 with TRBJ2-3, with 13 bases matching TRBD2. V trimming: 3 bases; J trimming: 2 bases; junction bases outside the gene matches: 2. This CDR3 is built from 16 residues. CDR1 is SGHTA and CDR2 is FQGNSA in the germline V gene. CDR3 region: CASSFTSGGATDTQYF. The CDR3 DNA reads TGTGCCAGCAGCTTCACTAGCGGGGGGGCCACAGATACGCAGTATTTT.

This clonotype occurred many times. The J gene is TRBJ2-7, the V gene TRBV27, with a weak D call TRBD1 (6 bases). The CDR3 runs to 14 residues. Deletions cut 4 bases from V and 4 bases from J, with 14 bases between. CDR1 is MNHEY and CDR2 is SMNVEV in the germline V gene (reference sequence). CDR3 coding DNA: TGTGCCAGCAGTTCACCGGGACAAAGATACGAGCAGTACTTC. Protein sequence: CASSSPGQRYEQYF.

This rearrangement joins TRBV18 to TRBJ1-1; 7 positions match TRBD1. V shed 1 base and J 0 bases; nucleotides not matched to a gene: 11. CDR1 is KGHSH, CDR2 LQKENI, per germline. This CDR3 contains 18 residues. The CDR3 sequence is CASSPRSLGQKMNTEAFF. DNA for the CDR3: TGTGCCAGCTCACCACGGAGTTTGGGACAGAAAATGAACACTGAAGCTTTCTTT. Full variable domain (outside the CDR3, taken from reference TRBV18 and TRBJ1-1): NAGVMQNPRHLVRRRGQEARLRCSPMKGHSHVYWYRQLPEEGLKFMVYLQKENIIDESGMPKERFSAEFPKEGPSILRIQQVVRGDSAAYFCASSPRSLGQKMNTEAFFGQGTRLTVV.

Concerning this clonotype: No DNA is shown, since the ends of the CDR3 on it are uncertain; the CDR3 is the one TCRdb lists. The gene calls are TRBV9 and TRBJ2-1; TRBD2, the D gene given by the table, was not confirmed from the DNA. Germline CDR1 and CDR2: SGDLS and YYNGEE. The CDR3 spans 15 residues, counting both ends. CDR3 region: CAGSVFGGGAQEQFF.

Here the CDR3 DNA reads TGCGCCAGCAGCTCCGGGACAGCGAACACCGGGGAGCTGTTTTTT. Its translation: CASSSGTANTGELFF. This rearrangement joins TRBV5-1 to TRBJ2-2, with TRBD1 identical over 7 bases. The CDR3 contains 15 residues. The J segment lost 0 bases and the V segment lost 3 bases, leaving 2 bases of the junction unmatched. Germline V lookup: CDR1 SGHRS, CDR2 YFSETQ.

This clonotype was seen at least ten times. Here the CDR3 reads CASRLDRDASYEQYF. The CDR3 region has the DNA TGTGCCAGCAGACTCGACAGGGACGCCTCCTACGAGCAGTACTTC. J is TRBJ2-7 and V is TRBV28, with 7 bases identical to TRBD1. Germline CDR1 reads MDHEN; CDR2 reads SYDVKM. With V trimmed by 6 bases and J by 0 bases, 8 bases remained unmatched. CDR3 length equals 15 residues.

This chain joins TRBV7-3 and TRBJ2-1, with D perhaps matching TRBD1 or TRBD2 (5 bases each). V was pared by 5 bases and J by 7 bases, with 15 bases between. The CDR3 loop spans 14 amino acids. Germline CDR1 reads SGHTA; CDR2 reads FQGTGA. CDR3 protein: CASSIGSGPNEQFF. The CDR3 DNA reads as TGTGCCAGCAGCATCGGATCGGGGCCGAATGAGCAGTTCTTC.

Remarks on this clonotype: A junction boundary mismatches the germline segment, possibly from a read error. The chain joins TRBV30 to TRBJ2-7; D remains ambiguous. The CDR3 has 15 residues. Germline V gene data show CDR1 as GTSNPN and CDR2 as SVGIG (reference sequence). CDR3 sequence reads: CAWSVKLSSYNERYF. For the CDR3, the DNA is TGTGCCTGGAGTGTGAAGTTAAGTTCCTACAATGAGCGGTACTTC.

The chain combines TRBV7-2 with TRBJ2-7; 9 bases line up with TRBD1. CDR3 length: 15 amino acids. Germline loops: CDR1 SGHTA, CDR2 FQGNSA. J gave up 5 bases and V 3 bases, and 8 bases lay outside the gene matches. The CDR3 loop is CASSFLLGQGNEQYF. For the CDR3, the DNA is TGTGCCAGCAGCTTTCTCCTGGGACAGGGCAACGAGCAGTACTTC.

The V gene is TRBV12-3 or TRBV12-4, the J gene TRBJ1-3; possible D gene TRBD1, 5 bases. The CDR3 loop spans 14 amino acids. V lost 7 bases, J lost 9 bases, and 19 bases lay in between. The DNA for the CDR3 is TGTGCCAGCACCCCCTTGGGGGTACCTGGCACCATATATTTT. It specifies CASTPLGVPGTIYF.

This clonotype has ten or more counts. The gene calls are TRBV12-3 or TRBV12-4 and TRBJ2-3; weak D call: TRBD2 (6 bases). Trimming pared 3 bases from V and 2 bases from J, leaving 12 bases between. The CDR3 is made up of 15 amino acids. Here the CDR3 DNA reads TGTGCCAGCAGTTTGGGCGGGGTAGACACAGATACGCAGTATTTT. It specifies CASSLGGVDTDTQYF.

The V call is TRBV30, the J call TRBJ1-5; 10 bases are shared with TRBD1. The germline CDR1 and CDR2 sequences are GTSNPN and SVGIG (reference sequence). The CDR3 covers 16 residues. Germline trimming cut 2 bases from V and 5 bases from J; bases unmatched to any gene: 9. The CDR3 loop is CAWSQNTGTGDQPQHF. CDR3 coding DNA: TGTGCCTGGAGTCAAAATACCGGGACAGGGGATCAGCCCCAGCATTTT.

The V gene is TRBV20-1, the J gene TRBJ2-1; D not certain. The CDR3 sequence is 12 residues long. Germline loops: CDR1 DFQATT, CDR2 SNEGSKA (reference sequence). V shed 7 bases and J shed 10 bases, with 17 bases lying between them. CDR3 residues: CSVWLDSYEQFF. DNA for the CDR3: TGCAGTGTTTGGTTAGACTCCTACGAGCAGTTCTTC.

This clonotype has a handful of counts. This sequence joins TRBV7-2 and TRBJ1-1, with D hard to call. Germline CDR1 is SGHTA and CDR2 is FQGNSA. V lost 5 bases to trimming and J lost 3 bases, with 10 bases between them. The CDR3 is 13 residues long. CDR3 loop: CASSLSDYTEAFF. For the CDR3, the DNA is TGTGCCAGCAGCCTCTCGGATTACACTGAAGCTTTCTTT.

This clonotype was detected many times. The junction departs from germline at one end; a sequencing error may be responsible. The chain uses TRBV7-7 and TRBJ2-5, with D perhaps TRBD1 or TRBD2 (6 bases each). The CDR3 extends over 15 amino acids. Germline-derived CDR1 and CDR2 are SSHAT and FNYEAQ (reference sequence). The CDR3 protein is CASSSTRGGQETQYF. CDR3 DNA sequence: TGTGCTAGCAGCTCGACCAGGGGAGGCCAAGAGACCCAGTACTTC.

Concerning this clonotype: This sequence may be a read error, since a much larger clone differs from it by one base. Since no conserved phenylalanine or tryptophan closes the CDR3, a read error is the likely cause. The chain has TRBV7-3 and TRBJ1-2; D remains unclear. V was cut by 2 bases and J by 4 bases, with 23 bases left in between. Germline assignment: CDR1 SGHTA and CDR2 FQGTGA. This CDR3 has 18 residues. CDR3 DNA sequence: TGTGCCAGCAGCTTAGATCCCCCCCACACGGAGCTCGTCTATGGCTACACCCTC. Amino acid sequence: CASSLDPPHTELVYGYTL.

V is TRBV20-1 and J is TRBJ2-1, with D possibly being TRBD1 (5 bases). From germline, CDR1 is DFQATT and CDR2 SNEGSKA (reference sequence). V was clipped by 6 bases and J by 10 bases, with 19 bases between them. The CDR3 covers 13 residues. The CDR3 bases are TGCAGTGCCAAGGGGCAGGCCACCTACGAGCAGTTCTTC. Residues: CSAKGQATYEQFF.

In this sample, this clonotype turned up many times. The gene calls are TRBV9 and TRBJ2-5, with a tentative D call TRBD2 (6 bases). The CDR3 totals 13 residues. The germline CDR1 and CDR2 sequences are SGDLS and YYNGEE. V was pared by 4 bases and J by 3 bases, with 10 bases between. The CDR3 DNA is TGTGCCAGCAGCCGGACGGGGGAAGAGACCCAGTACTTC. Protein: CASSRTGEETQYF.

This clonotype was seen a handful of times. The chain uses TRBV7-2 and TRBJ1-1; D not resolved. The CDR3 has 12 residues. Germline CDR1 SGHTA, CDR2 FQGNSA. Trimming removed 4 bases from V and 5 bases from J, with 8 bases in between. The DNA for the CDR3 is TGTGCCAGCAGCTCCTCGGGGACTGAAGCTTTCTTT. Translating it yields CASSSSGTEAFF.

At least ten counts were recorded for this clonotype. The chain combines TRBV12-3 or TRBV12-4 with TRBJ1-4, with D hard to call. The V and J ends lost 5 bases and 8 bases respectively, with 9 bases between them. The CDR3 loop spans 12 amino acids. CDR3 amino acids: CASSGPREKLFF. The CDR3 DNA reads TGTGCCAGCAGTGGGCCTAGGGAAAAACTGTTTTTT.

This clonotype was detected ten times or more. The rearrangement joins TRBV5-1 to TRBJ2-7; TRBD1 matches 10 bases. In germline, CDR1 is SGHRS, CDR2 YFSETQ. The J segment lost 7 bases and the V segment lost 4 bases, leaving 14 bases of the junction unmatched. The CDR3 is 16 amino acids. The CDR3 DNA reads TGCGCCAGCAGCACCGGACAGGGGGAACCTCTCCGGGAGCAGTACTTC. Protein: CASSTGQGEPLREQYF. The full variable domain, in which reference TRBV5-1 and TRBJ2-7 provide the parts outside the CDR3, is KAGVTQTPRYLIKTRGQQVTLSCSPISGHRSVSWYQQTPGQGLQFLFEYFSETQRNKGNFPGRFSGRQFSNSRSEMNVSTLELGDSALYLCASSTGQGEPLREQYFGPGTRLTVT.

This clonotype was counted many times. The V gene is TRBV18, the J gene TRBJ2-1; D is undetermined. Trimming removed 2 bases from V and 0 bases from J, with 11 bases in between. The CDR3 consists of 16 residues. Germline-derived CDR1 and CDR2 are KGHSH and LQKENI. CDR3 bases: TGTGCCAGCTCACCAACACGGTCCAGCTCCTACAATGAGCAGTTCTTC. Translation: CASSPTRSSSYNEQFF.